The 17 T cell receptor beta chains below were found in one sample sequenced in a study of neurological immune-mediated disorders. TCRdb redid the calling of the 5' RACE reads with MiXCR, one entry per CDR3 protein. The sample yields 81,000 or so distinct CDR3 sequences, less than 15% seen once. The time point is: longitudinal time-point 2. Sequenced sample: PBMCs. These TCRs come from a female donor with HTLV-1-associated myelopathy (HAM/TSP).

V is TRBV11-1 and J is TRBJ2-1; perhaps TRBD2 as D (6 bases). V was cut by 1 base and J by 6 bases, with 13 bases left in between. The V gene's germline CDR1 is SGHAT and CDR2 FQDESV (reference sequence). CDR3 length: 15 residues. The CDR3 sequence is CASSLDWGDGNEQFF. In nucleotides, the CDR3 is TGTGCCAGCAGCTTAGACTGGGGGGATGGCAATGAGCAGTTCTTC.

This clonotype has at least ten counts. The chain is built from TRBV29-1 and TRBJ2-1; D remains unclear. Germline V gene sequence: CDR1 SQVTM, CDR2 ANQGSEA. The V gene lost 7 bases and the J gene lost 9 bases, with 16 bases spanning the gap. This CDR3 is built from 12 residues. Written as DNA, the CDR3 is TGCAGCGCTAGGCCCACCAACCGTGAGCAGTTCTTC. It specifies CSARPTNREQFF.

This clonotype was seen ten or more times. This rearrangement joins TRBV5-1 to TRBJ2-1; TRBD1 matches 7 bases. This CDR3 region has 14 residues. CDR1 is SGHRS and CDR2 is YFSETQ in the germline V gene. Losses at the gene ends were 0 bases for V and 8 bases for J; bases not matched to a gene: 5. The CDR3 region is CASSLVGGRDEQFF. The CDR3 DNA is TGCGCCAGCAGCTTGGTAGGGGGCCGTGATGAGCAGTTCTTC.

The chain employs TRBV20-1 and TRBJ2-7, with 8 bases matching TRBD1. The CDR3 totals 12 residues. Germline loops: CDR1 DFQATT, CDR2 SNEGSKA (reference sequence). Unmatched junction bases numbered 4, after V lost 6 bases and J lost 3 bases. The CDR3 here is CSAGQGNYEQYF. The DNA of the CDR3 is TGCAGTGCCGGACAGGGAAACTACGAGCAGTACTTC.

A word on this clonotype: A much more abundant neighbour one base away suggests this may be a read error. The CDR3 sequence: CASRGGYNEQYF. Written as DNA, the CDR3 is TGTGCCAGCAGAGGGGGGTACAATGAGCAGTACTTC. This rearrangement joins TRBV5-6 to TRBJ2-7; D may match TRBD1 or TRBD2 (6 bases each). Trimming cost V 5 bases and J 7 bases, with 13 bases left between them. Germline values: CDR1 SGHDT, CDR2 YYEEEE. This CDR3 spans 12 amino acids.

This clonotype has at least ten counts. This chain connects TRBV5-1 to TRBJ2-2; D uncertain. Germline-derived CDR1 and CDR2 are SGHRS and YFSETQ. This CDR3 spans 14 amino acids. V shed 4 bases and J shed 3 bases, with 10 bases lying between them. The CDR3 loop reads CASSPPLDTGELFF. The CDR3, as DNA: TGCGCCAGCAGCCCCCCCCTCGACACCGGGGAGCTGTTTTTT.

This clonotype was counted at least ten times. V is TRBV27 and J is TRBJ2-7, with D uncertain. V was clipped by 3 bases and J by 3 bases, with 9 bases between them. The germline CDR1 and CDR2 sequences are MNHEY and SMNVEV (reference sequence). The CDR3 covers 13 residues. The CDR3 here is CASSLGPHYEQYF. The DNA of the CDR3 is TGTGCCAGCAGTTTGGGCCCGCACTACGAGCAGTACTTC.

This clonotype was seen ten or more times. J is TRBJ1-1 and V is TRBV5-1, with 8 nucleotides matching TRBD1. Trimming took 0 bases from V and 1 from J; bases not matched to a gene: 8. The CDR3 loop spans 17 amino acids. Germline CDR1 and CDR2: SGHRS and YFSETQ. CDR3 sequence: CASSLVVTGVGNTEAFF. In DNA, the CDR3 is TGCGCCAGCAGCTTGGTTGTGACAGGGGTGGGGAACACTGAAGCTTTCTTT.

This clonotype was detected many times. The gene calls are TRBV12-5 and TRBJ1-1; D gene ambiguous. The CDR3 sequence is 13 residues long. Trimming removed 1 base at V and 5 bases at J, with 8 bases between. The germline CDR1 and CDR2 sequences are LGHNT and FRNRAP. CDR3 nucleotide sequence: TGTGCTAGTGGTTTGGCTCTGGGTACTGAAGCTTTCTTT. Translated: CASGLALGTEAFF.

This clonotype was picked up many times. The V call is TRBV9, the J call TRBJ2-3; 14 bases are shared with TRBD2. V lost 3 bases and J lost 2; bases outside the gene matches: 8. Germline assignment: CDR1 SGDLS and CDR2 YYNGEE. The CDR3 consists of 18 residues. The CDR3 loop reads CASSASGLAGAYTDTQYF. The CDR3 DNA follows: TGTGCCAGCAGCGCTTCGGGACTAGCGGGGGCCTACACAGATACGCAGTATTTT. Based on the CDR3 plus reference TRBV9 and TRBJ2-3, the full variable domain is DSGVTQTPKHLITATGQRVTLRCSPRSGDLSVYWYQQSLDQGLQFLIQYYNGEERAKGNILERFSAQQFPDLHSELNLSSLELGDSALYFCASSASGLAGAYTDTQYFGPGTRLTVL.

The V call is TRBV7-9, the J call TRBJ2-3, with 7 bases fitting TRBD1. V lost 7 bases and J lost 0; bases outside the gene matches: 10. Germline V gene data show CDR1 as SEHNR and CDR2 as FQNEAQ (reference sequence). The CDR3 runs 16 residues. As DNA, the CDR3 is TGTGCCAGCAACAACCCGGGACAGACAAGCACAGATACGCAGTATTTT. This sequence encodes CASNNPGQTSTDTQYF.

This clonotype was counted at least ten times. V usage is TRBV11-2 and J usage is TRBJ2-7, with 12 bases matching TRBD1. The CDR3 has 17 residues. V lost 5 bases to trimming and J lost 3 bases; unmatched junction nucleotides: 11. CDR1 and CDR2 (germline): SGHAT, FQNNGV. CDR3 residues: CASSLREGTGGGYEQYF. The CDR3 DNA is TGTGCCAGCAGCCTTAGAGAAGGGACAGGGGGCGGCTACGAGCAGTACTTC.

This clonotype was recorded many times. V usage is TRBV7-2 and J usage is TRBJ2-1, with D possibly matching TRBD2 (5 bases). The CDR3 has 15 residues. Trimming shortened V by 5 bases and J by 1 base, and 12 bases separated the two germline ends. Germline V lookup: CDR1 SGHTA, CDR2 FQGNSA. As DNA, the CDR3 is TGTGCCAGCAGCCCATCCTCGGGGTCCTACAATGAGCAGTTCTTC. Amino acid sequence: CASSPSSGSYNEQFF.

This clonotype was recorded many times. The genes are TRBV3-1 and TRBJ1-5; tentative D call: TRBD1 (5 bases). Trimming took off 3 bases at V and 3 bases at J, with 15 bases between the two ends. The CDR3 covers 16 residues. In germline, CDR1 is LGHDT, CDR2 YNNKEL (reference sequence). The CDR3 protein is CASSQGTPGYNQPQHF. The DNA of the CDR3 is TGTGCCAGCAGCCAGGGGACCCCAGGCTACAATCAGCCCCAGCATTTT. The variable domain in full, completed from reference TRBV3-1 and TRBJ1-5, reads DTAVSQTPKYLVTQMGNDKSIKCEQNLGHDTMYWYKQDSKKFLKIMFSYNNKELIINETVPNRFSPKSPDKAHLNLHINSLELGDSAVYFCASSQGTPGYNQPQHFGDGTRLSIL.

With respect to this clonotype: A much larger clone differs by one base, so this may be a read error. The rearrangement links TRBV12-3 or TRBV12-4 to TRBJ2-5; possibly TRBD2 for D (6 bases). There are 15 residues in the CDR3. V dropped 5 bases and J dropped 7 bases, with 20 bases sitting between them. The chain's CDR3 is CASSRGLSGRSTQYF. As DNA, the CDR3 is TGTGCCAGCAGTAGAGGACTATCGGGGCGGTCGACCCAGTACTTC.

This clonotype was recorded at least ten times. Mismatch with germline at one junction end may stem from a read error. The chain combines TRBV6-1 with TRBJ2-3, with 10 bases that match TRBD2. The CDR3 covers 14 residues. Germline V gives CDR1 MNHNS, CDR2 SASEGT. The CDR3 here is CASSEGLAGASSGF. As DNA, the CDR3 is TGTGCCAGCAGTGAAGGGCTAGCGGGGGCCTCATCGGGTTTT.

This clonotype was seen a handful of times. This chain uses TRBV5-1 with TRBJ2-1; no clear D. Germline CDR1 and CDR2: SGHRS and YFSETQ. CDR3 length equals 16 residues. Trimming took off 0 bases at V and 0 bases at J, with 10 bases between the two ends. The CDR3 nucleotides are TGCGCCAGCAGCTTGGTACCAGAGAGCTCCTACAATGAGCAGTTCTTC. Protein: CASSLVPESSYNEQFF.